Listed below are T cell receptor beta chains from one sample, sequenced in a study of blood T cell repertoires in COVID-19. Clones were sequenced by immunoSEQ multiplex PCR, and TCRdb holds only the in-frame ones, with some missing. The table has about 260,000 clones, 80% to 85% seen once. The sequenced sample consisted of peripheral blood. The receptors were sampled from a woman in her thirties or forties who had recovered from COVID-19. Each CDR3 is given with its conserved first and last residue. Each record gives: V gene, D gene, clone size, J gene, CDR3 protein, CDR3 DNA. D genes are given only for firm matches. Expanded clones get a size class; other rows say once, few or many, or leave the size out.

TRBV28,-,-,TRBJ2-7,CASSWPGSYEQYF,TGTGCCAGCAGCTGGCCCGGGTCCTACGAGCAGTACTTC
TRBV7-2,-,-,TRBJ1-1,CASRPRRMEGTEAFF,TGTGCCAGCAGGCCACGCCGGATGGAGGGGACTGAAGCTTTCTTT
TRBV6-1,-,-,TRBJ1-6,CASSEVSGNSPLHF,TGTGCCAGCAGTGAAGTTTCAGGGAATTCACCCCTCCACTTT
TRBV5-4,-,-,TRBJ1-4,CASSWGVGSEKLFF,TGTGCCAGCAGCTGGGGAGTGGGTTCTGAAAAACTGTTTTTT
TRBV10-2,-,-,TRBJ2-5,CASKDPQGAETQYF,TGCGCCAGCAAGGACCCCCAGGGCGCGGAGACCCAGTACTTC
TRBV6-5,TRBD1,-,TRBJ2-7,CASRIGTATYEQYF,TGTGCCAGCAGGATTGGGACAGCAACCTACGAGCAGTACTTC
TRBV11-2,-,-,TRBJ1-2,CASSAGVGYTF,TGTGCCAGCAGCGCGGGGGTCGGCTACACCTTC
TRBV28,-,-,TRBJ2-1,CASRLDNFGYNEQFF,TGTGCCAGCAGACTAGACAATTTCGGCTACAATGAGCAGTTCTTC
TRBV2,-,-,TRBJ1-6,CARQEQDYNSPLHF,TGTGCCAGACAAGAACAGGATTATAATTCACCCCTCCACTTT
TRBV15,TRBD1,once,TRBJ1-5,CATSRGDRSRGNQPQHF,TGTGCCACCAGCAGAGGGGACAGGAGTAGAGGGAATCAGCCCCAGCATTTT
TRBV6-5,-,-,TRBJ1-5,CASSYSVRQSNQPQHF,TGTGCCAGCAGTTACTCGGTGAGGCAAAGCAATCAGCCCCAGCATTTT
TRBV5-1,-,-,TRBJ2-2,CASRGDTGELFF,TGCGCCAGCAGAGGGGACACCGGGGAGCTGTTTTTT
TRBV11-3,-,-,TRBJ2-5,CASSFMEEQTQYF,TGTGCCAGCAGCTTTATGGAGGAGCAGACCCAGTACTTC
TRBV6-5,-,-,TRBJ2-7,CASTLSAVNYEQYF,TGTGCCAGCACTTTGTCCGCAGTAAACTACGAGCAGTACTTC
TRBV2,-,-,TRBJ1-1,CASGREVDTEAFF,TGTGCCAGCGGCAGGGAGGTGGACACTGAAGCTTTCTTT
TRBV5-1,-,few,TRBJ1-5,CASSLGQPGLSGQPQHF,TGCGCCAGCAGCTTGGGGCAGCCCGGACTATCGGGTCAGCCCCAGCATTTT
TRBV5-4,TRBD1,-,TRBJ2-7,CASSFTGGSYEQYF,TGTGCCAGCAGCTTCACAGGGGGTTCGTACGAGCAGTACTTC
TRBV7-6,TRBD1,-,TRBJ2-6,CASSLSRDRGLSGANVLTF,TGTGCCAGCAGCTTAAGCCGGGACAGGGGGCTATCTGGGGCCAACGTCCTGACTTTC
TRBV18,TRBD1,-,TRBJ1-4,CASSLLQGADEKLFF,TGTGCCAGCTCACTTCTACAGGGGGCGGATGAAAAACTGTTTTTT
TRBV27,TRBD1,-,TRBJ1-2,CASSLSGQLYGYTF,TGTGCCAGCAGTCTTTCGGGACAGCTCTATGGCTACACCTTC
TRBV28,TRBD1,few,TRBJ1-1,CASSTGGTMNTEAFF,TGTGCCAGCAGTACAGGGGGAACTATGAACACTGAAGCTTTCTTT
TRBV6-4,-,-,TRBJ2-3,CASSDGSPGTQYF,TGTGCCAGCAGTGACGGGAGCCCCGGTACGCAGTATTTT
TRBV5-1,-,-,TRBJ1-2,CASSLGGTDNYGYTF,TGCGCCAGCAGCTTAGGGGGTACCGATAACTATGGCTACACCTTC
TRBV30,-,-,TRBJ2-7,CAWSSAPGYEQYF,-
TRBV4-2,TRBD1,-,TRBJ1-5,CASSQGTGHNQPQHF,TGTGCCAGCAGCCAAGGGACAGGGCACAATCAGCCCCAGCATTTT
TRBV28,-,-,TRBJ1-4,CASSSGQTNEKLFF,TGTGCCAGCAGTTCAGGACAGACTAATGAAAAACTGTTTTTT
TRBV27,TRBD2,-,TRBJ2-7,CASSFESSGGTYEQYF,TGTGCCAGCAGTTTCGAGTCTAGCGGGGGAACCTACGAGCAGTACTTC
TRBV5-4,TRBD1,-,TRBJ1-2,CASSFRDRVKGYTF,TGTGCCAGCAGCTTCCGGGACAGGGTCAAAGGCTACACCTTC
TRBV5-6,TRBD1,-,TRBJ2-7,CASRLTGDSYEQYF,TGTGCCAGCAGGTTGACAGGGGATTCCTACGAGCAGTACTTC
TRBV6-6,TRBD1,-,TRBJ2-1,CASSLAGGYNEQFF,TGTGCCAGTAGTCTGGCAGGGGGTTACAATGAGCAGTTCTTC
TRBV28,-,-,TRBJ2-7,CASSRGGPSSYEQYF,TGTGCCAGCAGCCGTGGGGGCCCATCATCCTACGAGCAGTACTTC
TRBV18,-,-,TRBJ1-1,CASSPRELVTEAFF,TGTGCCAGCTCACCACGGGAGTTAGTCACTGAAGCTTTCTTT
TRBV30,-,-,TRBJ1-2,CAWSWVTTGYGYTF,TGTGCCTGGAGTTGGGTGACAACCGGCTATGGCTACACCTTC
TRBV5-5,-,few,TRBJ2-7,CASSWSTGSGEQYF,TGTGCCAGCAGCTGGTCGACAGGATCTGGGGAGCAGTACTTC
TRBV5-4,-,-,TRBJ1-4,CASSLREQGREKLFF,TGTGCCAGCAGCTTGCGTGAGCAGGGCCGTGAAAAACTGTTTTTT
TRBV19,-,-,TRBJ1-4,CASSIQASNEKLFF,TGTGCCAGTAGTATACAGGCGTCTAATGAAAAACTGTTTTTT
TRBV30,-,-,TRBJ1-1,CAWSKGRYPEAFF,TGTGCCTGGAGTAAAGGGAGGTACCCTGAAGCTTTCTTT
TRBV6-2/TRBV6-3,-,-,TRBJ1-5,CASSLLAGGNQPQHF,TGTGCCAGCAGTTTGTTGGCAGGGGGCAATCAGCCCCAGCATTTT
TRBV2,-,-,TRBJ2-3,CASSDRVVQRKQYF,TGTGCCAGCAGTGACAGGGTGGTGCAGCGTAAGCAGTATTTT
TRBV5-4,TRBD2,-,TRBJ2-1,CASSPGLAGGLYNEQFF,TGTGCCAGCAGCCCCGGACTAGCGGGGGGTCTTTACAATGAGCAGTTCTTC
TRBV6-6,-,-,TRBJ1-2,CASSLGAGYGYTF,TGTGCCAGCAGCCTGGGGGCCGGCTATGGCTACACCTTC
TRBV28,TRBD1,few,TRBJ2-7,CASSRGQGQGQYF,TGTGCCAGCAGCCGGGGACAGGGCCAAGGGCAGTACTTC
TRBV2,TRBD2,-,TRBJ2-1,CASMGTSGGPSLYNEQFF,TGTGCCAGCATGGGGACTAGCGGGGGGCCTTCACTCTACAATGAGCAGTTCTTC
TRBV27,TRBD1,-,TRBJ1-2,CAVRTGPNYGYTF,TGTGCCGTTAGGACAGGGCCTAACTATGGCTACACCTTC
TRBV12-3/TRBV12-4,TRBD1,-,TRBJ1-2,CAEGQGADYGYTF,TGTGCCGAAGGGCAGGGGGCGGACTATGGCTACACCTTC
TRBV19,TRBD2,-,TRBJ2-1,CASSIYPTSGGNEQFF,TGTGCCAGTAGTATATACCCGACTAGCGGGGGCAATGAGCAGTTCTTC
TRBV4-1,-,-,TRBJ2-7,CASSQVLSYEQYF,TGCGCCAGCAGCCAAGTTCTATCCTACGAGCAGTACTTC
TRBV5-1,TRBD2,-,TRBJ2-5,CASSLGLAGGVSETQYF,TGCGCCAGCAGCTTGGGCCTCGCGGGGGGGGTTTCGGAGACCCAGTACTTC
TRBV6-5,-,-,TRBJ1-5,CASSATWDQPQHF,TGTGCCAGCAGCGCGACTTGGGATCAGCCCCAGCATTTT
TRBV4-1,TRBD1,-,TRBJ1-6,CASSQSTGGSSPLHF,TGCGCCAGCAGCCAATCAACAGGGGGTAGTTCACCCCTCCACTTT
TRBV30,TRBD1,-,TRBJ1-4,CAGNRDSQNEKLFF,TGTGCCGGAAACCGGGACAGTCAAAATGAAAAACTGTTTTTT
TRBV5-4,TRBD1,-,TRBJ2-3,CASSLAPRGLLSDTQYF,TGTGCCAGCAGCTTGGCCCCCAGGGGGCTGTTATCAGATACGCAGTATTTT
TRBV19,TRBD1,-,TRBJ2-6,CASSGTGSGANVLTF,TGTGCCAGTAGTGGGACAGGGTCTGGGGCCAACGTCCTGACTTTC
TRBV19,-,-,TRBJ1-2,CASNQDNYGYTF,TGTGCCAGTAACCAGGATAACTATGGCTACACCTTC
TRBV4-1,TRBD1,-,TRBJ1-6,CASRNAGTGNSPLHF,TGCGCCAGCAGGAATGCCGGGACAGGGAATTCACCCCTCCACTTT
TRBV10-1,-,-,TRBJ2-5,CASSESRLRVDQYF,TGCGCCAGCAGTGAGAGCAGGTTGCGAGTGGACCAGTACTTC
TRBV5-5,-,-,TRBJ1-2,CASSSTSRGIYYGYTF,TGTGCCAGCAGCTCTACTAGCCGTGGAATATACTATGGCTACACCTTC
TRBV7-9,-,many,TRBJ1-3,CASSLGSSGNTIYF,TGTGCCAGCAGCTTGGGCAGCTCTGGAAACACCATATATTTT
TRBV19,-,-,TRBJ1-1,CASSIIKAVDTEAFF,TGTGCCAGTAGTATTATAAAGGCGGTGGACACTGAAGCTTTCTTT
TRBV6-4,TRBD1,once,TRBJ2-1,CATSLQPDRGHEQFF,TGTGCCACCTCCCTGCAACCCGACAGGGGTCATGAGCAGTTCTTC